The 24 T cell receptor beta chains in this list originate from one sample, sequenced in a study of blood T cell repertoires in COVID-19. Profiling relied on immunoSEQ multiplex PCR, and the TCRdb table lists in-frame clones only, not all of them. This table has about 240,000 clones, approximately 85% appearing once. Sequencing was carried out using peripheral blood. The receptors were gathered from a man aged 45-65 years with COVID-19, enrolled during active disease.

The J gene is TRBJ2-1, the V gene TRBV5-6; 7 positions agree with TRBD2. Unmatched junction bases numbered 11, after V lost 4 bases and J lost 1 base. This CDR3 spans 17 amino acids. In germline, CDR1 is SGHDT, CDR2 YYEEEE. The CDR3: CASSPGKWGGSYNEQFF. CDR3 nucleotide sequence: TGTGCCAGCAGCCCTGGCAAGTGGGGGGGGTCCTACAATGAGCAGTTCTTC.

This clone was seen more than once but under ten times. V usage is TRBV18 and J usage is TRBJ2-7, with 8 bases fitting TRBD1. Germline CDR1 reads KGHSH; CDR2 reads LQKENI. The CDR3 loop spans 14 amino acids. Trimming removed 4 bases from V and 0 bases from J; junction bases left unmatched: 2. The CDR3: CASSRDRSSYEQYF. Here the CDR3 DNA reads TGTGCCAGCTCACGGGACAGGAGCTCCTACGAGCAGTACTTC.

This sequence joins TRBV27 and TRBJ1-1; 9 bases fit TRBD1. CDR1 is MNHEY, CDR2 SMNVEV, per germline (reference sequence). The CDR3 has 16 amino acids. V lost 5 bases and J lost 5; bases outside the gene matches: 12. The CDR3 here is CASSPYPGTGRTEAFF. The CDR3 DNA sequence: TGTGCCAGCAGTCCCTACCCCGGGACAGGGAGGACTGAAGCTTTCTTT.

The chain recombines TRBV7-9 with TRBJ2-5; TRBD1 matches at 8 bases. Per germline, CDR1 SEHNR and CDR2 FQNEAQ (reference sequence). The CDR3 runs to 16 residues. Trimming cost V 5 bases and J 4 bases; bases outside gene matches: 12. CDR3 nucleotides: TGTGCCAGCAGCCTTAGCGGACAGGGAGATGGAGAGACCCAGTACTTC. Its translation: CASSLSGQGDGETQYF. The variable domain in full, with the rest retrieved from reference TRBV7-9 and TRBJ2-5, is DTGVSQNPRHKITKRGQNVTFRCDPISEHNRLYWYRQTLGQGPEFLTYFQNEAQLEKSRLLSDRFSAERPKGSFSTLEIQRTEQGDSAMYLCASSLSGQGDGETQYFGPGTRLLVL.

The chain recombines TRBV2 with TRBJ1-4, with D perhaps TRBD1 (5 bases). CDR1 is SNHLY and CDR2 is FYNNEI in the germline V gene. The CDR3 consists of 14 residues. The V end was cut by 6 bases, the J end by 5 bases, with 13 bases between. This chain's CDR3 is CASSPDRSNEKLFF. DNA of the CDR3: TGTGCCAGCAGCCCAGACAGATCGAATGAAAAACTGTTTTTT.

The chain links TRBV24-1 to TRBJ2-3; D gene ambiguous. The CDR3 loop spans 16 amino acids. V lost 4 bases and J 5 bases, leaving 18 bases between the germline ends. Germline assignment: CDR1 KGHDR and CDR2 SFDVKD. In nucleotides, the CDR3 is TGTGCCACCAGTGAACCCCTCGGTGCGGTGGAAGATACGCAGTATTTT. Protein sequence: CATSEPLGAVEDTQYF.

J is TRBJ2-1 and V is TRBV4-2, with D possibly TRBD1 on 5 matching bases. Trimming removed 3 bases at V and 10 bases at J, with 13 bases between. Germline values: CDR1 LGHNA, CDR2 YNFKEQ. The CDR3 loop spans 13 amino acids. CDR3 DNA: TGTGCCAGCAGCCAGAACTTGGGGCGGGAGCAGTTCTTC. Amino acid sequence: CASSQNLGREQFF.

This chain joins TRBV5-4 and TRBJ1-1; a weak D match, TRBD1 (5 bases). Germline V gene sequence: CDR1 SGHNT, CDR2 YYREEE (reference sequence). V lost 4 bases and J lost 1, with 17 bases in between. The CDR3 has 16 amino acids. The CDR3 loop is CASSRGGGVGNTEAFF. The CDR3 region has the DNA TGTGCCAGCAGCCGCGGCGGGGGGGTTGGGAACACTGAAGCTTTCTTT. Complete variable domain (other parts from reference TRBV5-4 and TRBJ1-1): ETGVTQSPTHLIKTRGQQVTLRCSSQSGHNTVSWYQQALGQGPQFIFQYYREEENGRGNFPPRFSGLQFPNYSSELNVNALELDDSALYLCASSRGGGVGNTEAFFGQGTRLTVV.

The gene calls are TRBV15 and TRBJ1-3; TRBD1 matches at 8 bases. This CDR3 comprises 21 residues. Looked up from germline, CDR1 is LNHNV and CDR2 is YYDKDF (reference sequence). The trim removed 1 base at V and 0 bases at J, leaving 17 bases unmatched. CDR3 protein: CATSRGVTAGQVFSSGNTIYF. The CDR3 DNA reads as TGTGCCACCAGCAGAGGAGTAACGGCGGGACAGGTCTTTAGCTCTGGAAACACCATATATTTT.

The gene calls are TRBV7-8 and TRBJ1-6, with 12 bases identical to TRBD1. The CDR3 runs 17 residues. The V and J ends lost 3 bases and 10 bases, in that order; junction bases with no gene match: 10. Per germline, CDR1 SGHVS and CDR2 FQNEAQ. The CDR3 bases are TGTGCCAGCAGCTTTCCGGGACAGGGGGCGCTTGGATCACCCCTCCACTTT. Protein sequence: CASSFPGQGALGSPLHF.

This chain connects TRBV7-2 to TRBJ2-7; maybe TRBD1 (5 bases). Germline loops: CDR1 SGHTA, CDR2 FQGNSA. Trimming took off 3 bases at V and 2 bases at J, with 14 bases between the two ends. This CDR3 comprises 15 residues. The CDR3 spells CASSLSVDRAYEQYF. The CDR3 DNA reads TGTGCCAGCAGCTTGAGTGTAGACAGAGCCTACGAGCAGTACTTC.

The chain has TRBV5-1 and TRBJ1-6, with 10 bases lining up with TRBD1. V was clipped by 2 bases and J by 7 bases; unmatched bases: 3. CDR3 length: 15 residues. The germline V gene has CDR1 SGHRS and CDR2 YFSETQ. CDR3 DNA sequence: TGCGCCAGCAGCTTATCGGGACAGGGGAATTCACCCCTCCACTTT. Translation: CASSLSGQGNSPLHF.

This clone was observed a single time. The chain is built from TRBV19 and TRBJ1-1; weak D call: TRBD1 (6 bases). V dropped 3 bases and J dropped 8 bases, with 10 bases sitting between them. This CDR3 is 12 amino acids long. Germline CDR1 is LNHDA and CDR2 is SQIVND (reference sequence). CDR3: CASSMRTGEAFF. In nucleotides, the CDR3 is TGTGCCAGTAGTATGAGAACAGGGGAAGCTTTCTTT.

The rearrangement joins TRBV23-1 to TRBJ2-7; 9 bases align to TRBD1. TRBV23-1 is sorted into the ORF group, with uncertain function. J gave up 5 bases and V 0 bases, and 26 bases lay outside the gene matches. The CDR3 extends over 22 amino acids. The CDR3 protein is CASSQSLGEFPNEGQGANEQYF. For the CDR3, the DNA is TGCGCCAGCAGTCAATCTTTGGGGGAGTTTCCTAACGAGGGACAGGGTGCTAACGAGCAGTACTTC.

Comment on this clone: This CDR3 is also generated by other DNA sequences in the sample. This sequence joins TRBV18 and TRBJ2-7; 7 positions agree with TRBD1. The CDR3 length is 14 residues. From germline, CDR1 is KGHSH and CDR2 LQKENI. V gave up 1 base and J gave up 2 bases; unmatched junction bases: 2. The chain's CDR3 is CASSPRQGAYEQYF. The CDR3 DNA reads TGTGCCAGCTCACCACGGCAGGGGGCCTACGAGCAGTACTTC.

V gene TRBV24-1 combines with J gene TRBJ1-2; maybe TRBD1 (5 bases). Between the trimmed V and J ends, which lost 3 bases and 4 bases, there was a span of 8 bases. The CDR3 length is 13 residues. Germline loops: CDR1 KGHDR, CDR2 SFDVKD. CDR3 amino acids: CATSDGGVYGYTF. CDR3 sequence (DNA): TGTGCCACCAGTGATGGAGGGGTCTATGGCTACACCTTC.

CDR3 residues: CASRRGLAGGADTQYF. As DNA, the CDR3 is TGTGCCAGCAGGCGCGGACTAGCGGGGGGGGCAGATACGCAGTATTTT. This chain joins TRBV2 and TRBJ2-3, with TRBD2 identical over 15 bases. V shed 6 bases, J shed 4 bases, and the junction held 5 bases outside the gene matches. Germline V lookup: CDR1 SNHLY, CDR2 FYNNEI. This CDR3 is built from 16 residues.

The rearrangement uses TRBV5-6 and TRBJ2-7, with TRBD1 as a possible D gene (5 bases). CDR3 size: 14 residues. Germline values: CDR1 SGHDT, CDR2 YYEEEE. Trimming shortened V by 1 base and J by 2 bases, and 10 bases separated the two germline ends. The CDR3 nucleotides read TGTGCCAGCAGCTTGAGGGGAACTCCCTACGAGCAGTACTTC. Its protein product is CASSLRGTPYEQYF.

V and J are TRBV30 and TRBJ1-6; 8 bases are a match to TRBD1. Germline-derived CDR1 and CDR2 are GTSNPN and SVGIG (reference sequence). This CDR3 is built from 15 residues. Trimming cost V 7 bases and J 9 bases; bases outside gene matches: 14. CDR3 region: CASSGQVAFVSPLHF. The CDR3, as DNA: TGTGCCTCCTCGGGACAGGTCGCCTTCGTTTCACCCCTCCACTTT.

The V call is TRBV6-1, the J call TRBJ1-4; no clear D gene. This CDR3 region has 15 residues. The germline V gene encodes CDR1 MNHNS and CDR2 SASEGT. Trimming cost V 3 bases and J 8 bases, with 16 bases left between them. CDR3 nucleotides: TGTGCCAGCAGTGAGGCCCTCTTATTACGCGAAAAACTGTTTTTT. Translating gives CASSEALLLREKLFF.

The chain is built from TRBV7-8 and TRBJ1-6; the D is unclear. Per germline, CDR1 SGHVS and CDR2 FQNEAQ. Trimming took off 5 bases at V and 7 bases at J, with 12 bases between the two ends. The CDR3 spans 14 residues. In DNA form, the CDR3 reads TGTGCCAGCAGCCCCGGGGAGGAAAATTCACCCCTCCACTTT. Translation: CASSPGEENSPLHF.

V usage is TRBV2 and J usage is TRBJ2-1; 9 positions agree with TRBD2. This CDR3 spans 13 amino acids. Trimming took 10 bases from V and 5 from J; bases not matched to a gene: 6. Germline V gene lookup returns CDR1 SNHLY and CDR2 FYNNEI. The CDR3 DNA sequence: TGTGCCATGCCGGGACTAGCAAACAATGAGCAGTTCTTC. This gives the protein CAMPGLANNEQFF. Based on the CDR3 plus reference TRBV2 and TRBJ2-1, the full variable domain is EPEVTQTPSHQVTQMGQEVILRCVPISNHLYFYWYRQILGQKVEFLVSFYNNEISEKSEIFDDQFSVERPDGSNFTLKIRSTKLEDSAMYFCAMPGLANNEQFFGPGTRLTVL.

The chain has TRBV4-2 and TRBJ1-2; 8 bases match TRBD1. In germline, CDR1 is LGHNA, CDR2 YNFKEQ. Trimming cost V 1 base and J 4 bases; bases outside gene matches: 8. The CDR3 covers 16 residues. The CDR3 protein is CASSQVQTGAGYGYTF. CDR3 sequence (DNA): TGTGCCAGCAGCCAAGTCCAGACAGGGGCTGGCTATGGCTACACCTTC.

This clone has just a few counts. One end of the junction varies from germline; a read error may be responsible. This chain joins TRBV7-7 and TRBJ2-5, with D possibly being TRBD2 (7 bases). Germline CDR1 reads SSHAT; CDR2 reads FNYEAQ (reference sequence). The CDR3 is made up of 13 amino acids. Written as DNA, the CDR3 is TGTGCTAGCAGCTCCGGGGGGCTGGAGACCCAGTACTTC. Translated: CASSSGGLETQYF. Using reference TRBV7-7 and TRBJ2-5 for the parts outside the CDR3, the full variable domain is GAGVSQSPRYKVTKRGQDVTLRCDPISSHATLYWYQQALGQGPEFLTYFNYEAQPDKSGLPSDRFSAERPEGSISTLTIQRTEQRDSAMYRCASSSGGLETQYFGPGTRLLVL.